This T cell receptor (beta chain) was obtained from a study of OX40 agonist ivuxolimab in advanced cancers. Study at large: Patients with hepatocellular carcinoma, melanoma, renal cell or head and neck cancer made up the dose-escalation patients.

TCRdb's table, derived via immunoSEQ multiplex PCR, lists solely in-frame clones and lacks some. The sample contains about 73,000 clones, 85% to 90% of which appear only once. General observations from the study: Partial responders receiving 0.1-3.0 mg/kg showed among the lowest clonal expansion.

V lost 2 bases and J 2 bases, leaving 3 bases between the germline ends. CDR3 length: 12 residues. Germline CDR1 KGHSH, CDR2 LQKENI. The investigators sampled blood at baseline, at cycle 4 day 1, and at cycle 7 day 1. Comments on this clone: Its antigen is not known.

This clonotype was obtained from an adult with an advanced solid tumor such as melanoma, head and neck, liver or kidney cancer. The source was CD4+ or CD8+ T cells sorted from blood, collected in a trial of the OX40 agonist ivuxolimab. This rearrangement joins TRBV18 to TRBJ2-5; D remains ambiguous. In nucleotides, the CDR3 is TGTGCCAGCTCACCAGCACAAGAGACCCAGTACTTC. The encoded protein is CASSPAQETQYF.